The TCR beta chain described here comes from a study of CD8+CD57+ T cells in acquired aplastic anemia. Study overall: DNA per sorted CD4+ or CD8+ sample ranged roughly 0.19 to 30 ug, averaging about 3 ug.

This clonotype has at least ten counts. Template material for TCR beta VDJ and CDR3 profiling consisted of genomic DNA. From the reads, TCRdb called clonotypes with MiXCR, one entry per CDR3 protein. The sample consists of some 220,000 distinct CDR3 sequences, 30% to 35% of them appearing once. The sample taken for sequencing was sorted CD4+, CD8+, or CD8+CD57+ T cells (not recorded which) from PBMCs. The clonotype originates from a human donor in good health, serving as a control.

For the CDR3, the DNA is TGTGCCCTACAGAAGGCTCGTTGTACTTTCTTT. It translates to CALQKARCTFF. V usage is TRBV19 and J usage is TRBJ1-1; D not certain. Trimming removed 11 bases at V and 12 bases at J, with 19 bases between. The CDR3 runs 11 residues. CDR1 is LNHDA and CDR2 is SQIVND in the germline V gene (reference sequence).